Shown below are 26 T cell receptor beta chains from a single sample sequenced in a study of beta chain features in type 1 diabetes. Whole-study findings and limits: Moderately but significantly shorter TCRB CDR3s were found in Type 1 diabetes patients in all four CD4+ subsets.

The entirety of the isolated RNA underwent reverse transcription, so expressed TCRB transcripts were sequenced. TCRdb's copy holds only in-frame clones and misses some; the assay was immunoSEQ multiplex PCR. Of some 26,000 clones listed, roughly 70% are singletons. Antigens for these TCRs are unknown. Sequencing was carried out using stem cell memory CD4+ T cells from blood. The receptors originated from a middle-aged woman with type 1 diabetes.

This clone was picked up a small number of times. CDR3 sequence reads: CASSLMAVHSGANVLTF. In DNA form, the CDR3 reads TGTGCCAGCAGCTTAATGGCAGTACACTCTGGGGCCAACGTCCTGACTTTC. The chain carries TRBV7-3 and TRBJ2-6; the D is unclear. The CDR3 extends over 17 amino acids. V shed 1 base and J shed 0 bases, with 10 bases lying between them. CDR1 and CDR2 from the germline V gene are SGHTA and FQGTGA.

The genes are TRBV2 and TRBJ1-6, with TRBD1 identical over 8 bases. Germline CDR1 SNHLY, CDR2 FYNNEI. The CDR3 runs to 14 residues. Trimming took 2 bases from V and 7 from J; bases not matched to a gene: 1. The CDR3 nucleotides read TGTGCCAGCAGTGAAAGGACAGGGAATTCACCCCTCCACTTT. It specifies CASSERTGNSPLHF.

J is TRBJ2-2 and V is TRBV6-1; D unclear. There are 14 residues in the CDR3. Trimming took off 6 bases at V and 1 base at J, with 9 bases between the two ends. Germline values: CDR1 MNHNS, CDR2 SASEGT. Written as DNA, the CDR3 is TGTGCCAGCAGAAAACGACAGAACACCGGGGAGCTGTTTTTT. Protein: CASRKRQNTGELFF.

The chain carries TRBV6-4 and TRBJ2-1; no clear D. CDR3 size: 13 residues. CDR1 is MRHNA and CDR2 is SNTAGT in the germline V gene. V gave up 3 bases and J gave up 12 bases, with 15 bases separating them. The CDR3 sequence is CASSESASAVQFF. The CDR3 nucleotides are TGTGCCAGCAGTGAGTCTGCCTCCGCGGTGCAGTTCTTC.

The chain recombines TRBV18 with TRBJ1-2; 9 nucleotides line up with TRBD1. The J segment lost 8 bases and the V segment lost 3 bases, leaving 4 bases of the junction unmatched. Germline V gene data show CDR1 as KGHSH and CDR2 as LQKENI. This CDR3 region has 13 residues. CDR3 amino acids: CASSPDRGKGYTF. The CDR3 bases are TGTGCCAGCTCACCGGACAGGGGAAAAGGCTACACCTTC.

This clone was seen only a few times. V and J are TRBV29-1 and TRBJ1-1; D uncertain. The CDR3 loop spans 13 amino acids. V lost 3 bases and J lost 8, with 16 bases in between. CDR1 and CDR2 (germline): SQVTM, ANQGSEA. CDR3: CSVDRRLYGEAFF. The CDR3 coding sequence is TGCAGCGTTGATCGGAGGCTCTACGGGGAAGCTTTCTTT.

The chain couples TRBV28 to TRBJ1-4, with 9 bases aligning to TRBD1. Germline V lookup: CDR1 MDHEN, CDR2 SYDVKM. J was trimmed by 9 bases and V by 6 bases; bases with no gene match: 5. This CDR3 spans 13 amino acids. CDR3 in DNA: TGTGCCAGCAGCGGCGGGACAGGGAAAAAACTGTTTTTT. Translating it yields CASSGGTGKKLFF.

The J gene is TRBJ1-2, the V gene TRBV9; 8 bases agree with TRBD1. Germline trimming cut 4 bases from V and 3 bases from J; bases unmatched to any gene: 8. The CDR3 is 15 residues long. CDR1 is SGDLS, CDR2 YYNGEE, per germline. This chain's CDR3 is CASSPTGQGDYGYTF. DNA for the CDR3: TGTGCCAGCAGCCCTACCGGACAGGGCGACTATGGCTACACCTTC.

The genes are TRBV5-1 and TRBJ1-1; D possibly corresponds to TRBD1 (5 bases). This CDR3 is 16 amino acids long. V lost 0 bases and J 10 bases, leaving 22 bases between the germline ends. Germline CDR1 reads SGHRS; CDR2 reads YFSETQ. CDR3 region: CASSLAGRQNNDGAFF. CDR3 coding DNA: TGCGCCAGCAGCTTGGCCGGGAGACAGAACAATGATGGAGCTTTCTTT.

The chain is built from TRBV7-2 and TRBJ2-7, with 7 bases that match TRBD1. Germline V gives CDR1 SGHTA, CDR2 FQGNSA. CDR3 length equals 15 residues. With V trimmed by 3 bases and J by 4 bases, 9 bases remained unmatched. This CDR3 is CASSFDRASLYEQYF. For the CDR3, the DNA is TGTGCCAGCAGCTTTGACAGGGCGAGTCTTTACGAGCAGTACTTC. The full variable domain, with the rest looked up from reference TRBV7-2 and TRBJ2-7, is GAGVSQSPSNKVTEKGKDVELRCDPISGHTALYWYRQSLGQGLEFLIYFQGNSAPDKSGLPSDRFSAERTGGSVSTLTIQRTQQEDSAVYLCASSFDRASLYEQYFGPGTRLTVT.

This clone was picked up a small number of times. V gene TRBV7-8 combines with J gene TRBJ2-1; D is unresolved. Germline CDR1 reads SGHVS; CDR2 reads FQNEAQ. The V end lost 1 base, the J end lost 8 bases, and 15 bases lay between the germline ends. This CDR3 region has 15 residues. Here the CDR3 DNA reads TGTGCCAGCAGCTTAGGGCGGTTGGCACGGGATGAGCAGTTCTTC. Translation gives CASSLGRLARDEQFF.

The rearrangement uses TRBV5-1 and TRBJ2-7, with D perhaps matching TRBD1 (7 bases). The V gene's germline CDR1 is SGHRS and CDR2 YFSETQ. V shed 0 bases and J shed 1 base, with 11 bases lying between them. CDR3 length: 15 residues. CDR3 region: CASSLDQGGSYEQYF. The CDR3, as DNA: TGCGCCAGCAGCTTGGACCAGGGGGGATCCTACGAGCAGTACTTC.

The gene calls are TRBV16 and TRBJ1-4; D might be TRBD1 (6 bases). V lost 2 bases and J lost 4, with 11 bases in between. Germline V gene data show CDR1 as KGHSY and CDR2 as FQNENV. The CDR3 is 15 residues long. The CDR3 region has the DNA TGTGCCAGCAGCCAAAGTGGACAGCATAATGAAAAACTGTTTTTT. It encodes CASSQSGQHNEKLFF. The full variable domain, rest sourced from reference TRBV16 and TRBJ1-4, is GEEVAQTPKHLVRGEGQKAKLYCAPIKGHSYVFWYQQVLKNEFKFLISFQNENVFDETGMPKERFSAKCLPNSPCSLEIQATKLEDSAVYFCASSQSGQHNEKLFFGSGTQLSVL.

The chain combines TRBV2 with TRBJ1-6; tentatively, D is TRBD1 (6 bases). The germline V gene has CDR1 SNHLY and CDR2 FYNNEI. The CDR3 loop spans 17 amino acids. Trimming removed 3 bases from V and 7 bases from J, with 19 bases in between. As DNA, the CDR3 is TGTGCCAGCAGTGATTTACGCTTCACAGGGAACAATTCACCCCTCCACTTT. It translates to CASSDLRFTGNNSPLHF.

The rearrangement joins TRBV7-2 to TRBJ1-5; D not resolved. There are 14 residues in the CDR3. Deletions cut 5 bases from V and 4 bases from J, with 12 bases between. The germline CDR1 and CDR2 sequences are SGHTA and FQGNSA. The CDR3 is CASSRVPGNQPQHF. CDR3 DNA sequence: TGTGCCAGCAGCCGAGTCCCGGGGAATCAGCCCCAGCATTTT.

The chain uses TRBV5-4 and TRBJ1-2; TRBD1 matches 7 bases. The CDR3 length is 15 residues. The germline gives CDR1 SGHNT, CDR2 YYREEE (reference sequence). V lost 4 bases, J lost 2 bases, and 8 bases stayed unmatched. CDR3 sequence: CASSLRDSGNYGYTF. DNA for the CDR3: TGTGCCAGCAGCCTTAGGGACAGCGGCAACTATGGCTACACCTTC.

The chain is built from TRBV5-1 and TRBJ2-1; no reliable D call. The ends were cut back, 6 bases at V and 10 bases at J, with 11 bases in the middle. The CDR3 runs 11 residues. In germline, CDR1 is SGHRS, CDR2 YFSETQ. CDR3 sequence reads: CASTLTGEQFF. CDR3 bases: TGCGCCAGCACTTTGACTGGGGAGCAGTTCTTC. Complete variable domain (other parts from reference TRBV5-1 and TRBJ2-1): KAGVTQTPRYLIKTRGQQVTLSCSPISGHRSVSWYQQTPGQGLQFLFEYFSETQRNKGNFPGRFSGRQFSNSRSEMNVSTLELGDSALYLCASTLTGEQFFGPGTRLTVL.

The chain joins TRBV7-2 to TRBJ2-1; no clear D gene. There are 12 residues in the CDR3. Germline V gene lookup returns CDR1 SGHTA and CDR2 FQGNSA. V lost 1 base and J lost 13, with 11 bases in between. The CDR3 region is CASSLDGPQQFF. CDR3 DNA: TGTGCCAGCAGCTTAGATGGGCCCCAACAGTTCTTC.

The rearrangement links TRBV9 to TRBJ2-7; 8 positions agree with TRBD1. The germline CDR1 and CDR2 sequences are SGDLS and YYNGEE. The CDR3 is made up of 14 amino acids. J was trimmed by 5 bases and V by 3 bases; bases with no gene match: 7. CDR3 in amino acids: CASSAQTGVHEQYF. For the CDR3, the DNA is TGTGCCAGCAGCGCACAGACAGGGGTACACGAGCAGTACTTC.

The table lists this clone with a few counts. The V call is TRBV28, the J call TRBJ1-5, with D unresolved. Trimming cost V 3 bases and J 1 base, with 13 bases left between them. This CDR3 spans 16 amino acids. Germline V gene lookup returns CDR1 MDHEN and CDR2 SYDVKM. The CDR3 DNA follows: TGTGCCAGCAGTTTGGTGCTCAAACGGAGCAATCAGCCCCAGCATTTT. This translates into CASSLVLKRSNQPQHF.

This chain uses TRBV27 with TRBJ2-2, with D possibly being TRBD1 (5 bases). Trimming cost V 5 bases and J 3 bases, with 13 bases left between them. The CDR3 is 15 residues long. The germline gives CDR1 MNHEY, CDR2 SMNVEV (reference sequence). CDR3 residues: CASSPGQGYTGELFF. CDR3 bases: TGTGCCAGCAGTCCCGGCCAGGGATACACCGGGGAGCTGTTTTTT.

This clone was recorded once. This sequence joins TRBV11-2 and TRBJ2-3, with 7 nucleotides matching TRBD1. The CDR3 covers 16 residues. Germline V gives CDR1 SGHAT, CDR2 FQNNGV. The junction had 7 bases not matched to a gene; V was cut back by 4 bases and J by 0 bases. The CDR3 here is CASSSIDRASTDTQYF. CDR3 coding DNA: TGTGCCAGCAGCTCCATAGACAGGGCGAGCACAGATACGCAGTATTTT.

V and J are TRBV6-5 and TRBJ2-7; D call uncertain. The CDR3 contains 13 residues. Looked up from germline, CDR1 is MNHEY and CDR2 is SVGAGI. V lost 7 bases, J lost 4 bases, and 14 bases lay in between. CDR3: CASTRPRPYEQYF. The CDR3 DNA reads as TGTGCCAGCACTAGGCCGAGACCATACGAGCAGTACTTC.

This chain uses TRBV13 with TRBJ2-5; no reliable D call. The J call is doubtful: the DNA matches TRBJ2-7 better. There are 11 residues in the CDR3. Germline V gene sequence: CDR1 PRHDT, CDR2 FYEKMQ (reference sequence). The CDR3 here is CASSYLYEQYF. Written as DNA, the CDR3 is TGTGCCAGCAGCTACCTCTACGAGCAGTACTTC.

The CDR3 DNA is TGTGCCAGCAGCGTAGAGGGAGCCAGCCACGAGCAGTACTTC. Its protein product is CASSVEGASHEQYF. The chain couples TRBV9 to TRBJ2-7, with D tentatively TRBD2 (5 bases). V shed 0 bases and J shed 5 bases, with 12 bases lying between them. Germline CDR1 is SGDLS and CDR2 is YYNGEE. This CDR3 comprises 14 residues. Full variable domain (remainder filled in from reference TRBV9 and TRBJ2-7): DSGVTQTPKHLITATGQRVTLRCSPRSGDLSVYWYQQSLDQGLQFLIQYYNGEERAKGNILERFSAQQFPDLHSELNLSSLELGDSALYFCASSVEGASHEQYFGPGTRLTVT.

CDR3 bases: TGTGCCAGCAGCTTATTCGGGGAGGGGACTGAAGCTTTCTTT. This sequence encodes CASSLFGEGTEAFF. This sequence joins TRBV11-3 and TRBJ1-1; weak D call: TRBD1 (5 bases). The length of the CDR3 is 14 residues. In germline, CDR1 is SGHNT, CDR2 YENEEA. With 2 bases removed from V and 5 bases from J, the gap between germline ends came to 12 bases.